This TCR beta chain is from a study of T cell responses to AZD1222 COVID-19 vaccine. Study results and limitations: The breadth and depth of Spike-specific TCRs increased once two AZD1222 doses had been given. Females outnumbered males among donors, who were mostly white British; clonal diversity was possibly underestimated. At study baseline, merely several AZD1222 recipients were seropositive. Repertoires were obtained only post-peak T cell response.

The CDR3 has 18 residues. The V segment lost 2 bases and the J segment 0 bases; nucleotides outside the gene matches: 10. Looked up from germline, CDR1 is MNHNS and CDR2 is SASEGT. Notes on this clone: What it recognizes is unknown.

The data were produced by immunoSEQ multiplex PCR, yet TCRdb's version contains in-frame clones alone and is incomplete. The table includes roughly 150,000 clones, around 85% detected once. The specimen was peripheral blood, collected 28 days after the second AZD1222 dose. The clonotype comes from an adult who received the AZD1222 COVID-19 vaccine. The chain recombines TRBV6-1 with TRBJ1-5; TRBD1 matches at 7 bases. The CDR3, as DNA: TGTGCCAGCAGTGAAAGGCCAGGGGGGCGTCATAGCAATCAGCCCCAGCATTTT. Its translation is CASSERPGGRHSNQPQHF.